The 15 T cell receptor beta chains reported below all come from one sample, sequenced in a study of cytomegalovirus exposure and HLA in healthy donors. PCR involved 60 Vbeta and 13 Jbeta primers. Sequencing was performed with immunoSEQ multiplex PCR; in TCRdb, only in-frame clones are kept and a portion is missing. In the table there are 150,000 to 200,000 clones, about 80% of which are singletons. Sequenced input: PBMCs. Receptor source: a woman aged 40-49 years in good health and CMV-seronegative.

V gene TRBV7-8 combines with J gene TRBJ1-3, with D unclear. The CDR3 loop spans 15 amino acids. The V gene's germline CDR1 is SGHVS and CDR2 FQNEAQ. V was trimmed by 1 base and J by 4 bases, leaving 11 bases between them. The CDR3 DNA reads TGTGCCAGCAGCTTAGTCAGCGGATCGGGAAACACCATATATTTT. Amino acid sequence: CASSLVSGSGNTIYF. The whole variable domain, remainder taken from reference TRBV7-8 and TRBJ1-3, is GAGVSQSPRYKVAKRGQDVALRCDPISGHVSLFWYQQALGQGPEFLTYFQNEAQLDKSGLPSDRFFAERPEGSVSTLKIQRTQQEDSAVYLCASSLVSGSGNTIYFGEGSWLTVV.

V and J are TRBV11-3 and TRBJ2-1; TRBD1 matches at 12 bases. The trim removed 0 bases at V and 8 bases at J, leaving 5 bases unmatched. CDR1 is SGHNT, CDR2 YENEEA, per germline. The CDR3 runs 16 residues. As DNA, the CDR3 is TGTGCCAGCAGCTTAGATCCGGGACAGGGGGCTTATGAGCAGTTCTTC. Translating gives CASSLDPGQGAYEQFF.

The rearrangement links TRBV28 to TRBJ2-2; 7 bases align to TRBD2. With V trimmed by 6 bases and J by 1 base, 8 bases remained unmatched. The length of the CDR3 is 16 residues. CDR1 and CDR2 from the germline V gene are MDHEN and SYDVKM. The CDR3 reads CASRAGIERNTGELFF. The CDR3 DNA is TGTGCCAGCAGAGCGGGAATAGAGCGGAACACCGGGGAGCTGTTTTTT.

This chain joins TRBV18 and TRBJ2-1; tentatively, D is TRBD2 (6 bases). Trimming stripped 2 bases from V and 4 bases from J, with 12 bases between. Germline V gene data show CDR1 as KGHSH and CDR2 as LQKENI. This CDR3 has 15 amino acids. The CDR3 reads CASSPGRGLYNEQFF. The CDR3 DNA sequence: TGTGCCAGCTCACCAGGGCGGGGCCTATACAATGAGCAGTTCTTC. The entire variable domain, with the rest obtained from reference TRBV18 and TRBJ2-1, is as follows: NAGVMQNPRHLVRRRGQEARLRCSPMKGHSHVYWYRQLPEEGLKFMVYLQKENIIDESGMPKERFSAEFPKEGPSILRIQQVVRGDSAAYFCASSPGRGLYNEQFFGPGTRLTVL.

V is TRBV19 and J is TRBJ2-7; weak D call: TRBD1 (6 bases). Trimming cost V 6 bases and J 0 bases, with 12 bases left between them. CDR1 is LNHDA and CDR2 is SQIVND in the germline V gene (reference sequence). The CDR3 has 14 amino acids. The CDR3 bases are TGTGCCAGTAGCAGGACAGCAACCTCCTACGAGCAGTACGTC. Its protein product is CASSRTATSYEQYV.

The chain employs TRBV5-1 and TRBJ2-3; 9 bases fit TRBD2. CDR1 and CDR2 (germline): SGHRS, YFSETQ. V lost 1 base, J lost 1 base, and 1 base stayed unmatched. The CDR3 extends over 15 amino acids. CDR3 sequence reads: CASSLPSGGTDTQYF. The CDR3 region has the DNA TGCGCCAGCAGCTTGCCTAGCGGGGGCACAGATACGCAGTATTTT.

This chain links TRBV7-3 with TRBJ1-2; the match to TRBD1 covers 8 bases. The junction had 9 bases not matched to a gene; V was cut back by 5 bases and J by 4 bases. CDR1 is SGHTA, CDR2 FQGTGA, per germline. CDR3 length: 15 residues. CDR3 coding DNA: TGTGCCAGCAGCCCACAGGGGGGTTTGAGCTATGGCTACACCTTC. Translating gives CASSPQGGLSYGYTF.

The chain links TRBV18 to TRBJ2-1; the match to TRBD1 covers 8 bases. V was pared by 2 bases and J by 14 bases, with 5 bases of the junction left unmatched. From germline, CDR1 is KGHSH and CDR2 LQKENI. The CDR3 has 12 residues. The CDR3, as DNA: TGTGCCAGCTCACCAACAGGACAGGGAGAGTTCTTC. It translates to CASSPTGQGEFF.

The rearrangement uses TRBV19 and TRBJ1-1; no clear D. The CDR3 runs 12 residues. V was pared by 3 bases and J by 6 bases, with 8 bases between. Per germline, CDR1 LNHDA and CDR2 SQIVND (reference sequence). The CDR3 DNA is TGTGCCAGTAGTATTTATCCTGCTGAAGCTTTCTTT. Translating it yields CASSIYPAEAFF.

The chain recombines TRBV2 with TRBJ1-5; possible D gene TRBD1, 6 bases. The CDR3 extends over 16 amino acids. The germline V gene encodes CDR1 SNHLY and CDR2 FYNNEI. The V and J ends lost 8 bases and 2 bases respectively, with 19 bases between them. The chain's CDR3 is CASSTTPAGGNQPQHF. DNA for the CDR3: TGTGCCAGCTCCACAACCCCGGCAGGGGGCAATCAGCCCCAGCATTTT.

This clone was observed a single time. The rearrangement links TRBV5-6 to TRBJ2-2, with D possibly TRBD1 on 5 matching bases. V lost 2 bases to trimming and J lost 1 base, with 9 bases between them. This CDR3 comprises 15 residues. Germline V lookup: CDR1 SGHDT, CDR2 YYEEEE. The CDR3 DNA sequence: TGTGCCAGCAGCTTCGGACACATGAACACCGGGGAGCTGTTTTTT. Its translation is CASSFGHMNTGELFF.

The CDR3 loop is CASSLEAGAYNQPQHF. Written as DNA, the CDR3 is TGTGCCAGCAGCTTAGAGGCAGGGGCCTACAATCAGCCCCAGCATTTT. The gene calls are TRBV7-8 and TRBJ1-5; D is perhaps TRBD1 (6 bases). Trimming left V 1 base short and J 3 bases short, with 13 bases between. Germline CDR1 reads SGHVS; CDR2 reads FQNEAQ. This CDR3 is built from 16 residues.

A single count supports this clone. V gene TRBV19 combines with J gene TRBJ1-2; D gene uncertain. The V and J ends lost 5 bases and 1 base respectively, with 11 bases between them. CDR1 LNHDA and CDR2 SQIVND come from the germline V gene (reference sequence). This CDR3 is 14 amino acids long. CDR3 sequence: CASSPYRDNYGYTF. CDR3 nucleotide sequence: TGTGCCAGTAGTCCGTACCGGGATAACTATGGCTACACCTTC.

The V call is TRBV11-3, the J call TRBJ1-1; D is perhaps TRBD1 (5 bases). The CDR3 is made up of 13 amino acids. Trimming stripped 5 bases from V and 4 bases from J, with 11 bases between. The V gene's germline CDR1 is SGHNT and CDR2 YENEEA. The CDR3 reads CASSQPGLTEAFF. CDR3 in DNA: TGTGCCAGCAGCCAACCGGGACTCACTGAAGCTTTCTTT. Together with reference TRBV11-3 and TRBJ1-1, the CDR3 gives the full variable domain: EAGVVQSPRYKIIEKKQPVAFWCNPISGHNTLYWYLQNLGQGPELLIRYENEEAVDDSQLPKDRFSAERLKGVDSTLKIQPAELGDSAVYLCASSQPGLTEAFFGQGTRLTVV.

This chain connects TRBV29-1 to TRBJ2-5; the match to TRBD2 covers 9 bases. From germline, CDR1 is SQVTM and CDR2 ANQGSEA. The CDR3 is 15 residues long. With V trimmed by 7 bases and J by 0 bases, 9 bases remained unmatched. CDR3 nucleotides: TGCAGCGCTAGGGGCGCGGGAGGGAACCAAGAGACCCAGTACTTC. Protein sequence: CSARGAGGNQETQYF.